These T cell receptor beta chains were read from a single sample in a study of shared clonotypes between healthy human individuals. Produced via immunoSEQ multiplex PCR; TCRdb's table is partial and in-frame only. This table has about a million clones, approximately 76% appearing once. Sample: memory CD4+ T cells sorted from blood. All receptors derive from a young man in good health. Each CDR3 is given with its conserved first and last residue.

V gene	J gene	CDR3 protein
TRBV7-2	TRBJ1-1	CASSLQAGGLNTEAFF
TRBV7-9	TRBJ1-1	CASSLAHTEAFF
TRBV2	TRBJ1-2	CASTENPNYGYTF
TRBV7-3	TRBJ1-1	CASSLRIYTEAFF
TRBV9	TRBJ2-7	CASSVRARGDYEQYF
TRBV5-4	TRBJ2-1	CASSLFGASYNEQFF
TRBV5-8	TRBJ2-7	CASSHRDRYEQYF
TRBV27	TRBJ2-7	CASSLYGGTGIYEQYF
TRBV30	TRBJ1-3	CAWSSGGGRNTIYF
TRBV13	TRBJ2-1	CASSPTGQRSYNEQFF
TRBV10-3	TRBJ2-3	CAIRDSQGRLSTDTQYF
TRBV5-4	TRBJ2-7	CASSLRTGTYEQYF
TRBV10-3	TRBJ1-1	CAISDILGQGAVAFF
TRBV6-4	TRBJ2-7	CASSNSAGQSYEQYF
TRBV29-1	TRBJ1-5	CSVGGRGDQPQHF
TRBV10-3	TRBJ2-5	CAISDLSGPRGGQETQYF
TRBV6-1	TRBJ2-1	CASRVIVSNEQFF
TRBV29-1	TRBJ2-3	CSVSPGLVSTDTQYF
TRBV7-2	TRBJ1-2	CASSLRGRGYTF
TRBV19	TRBJ2-5	CASSSNTGGQETQYF
TRBV5-1	TRBJ2-1	CASSAGTAAGYNEQFF
TRBV2	TRBJ1-1	CASTRQGAGTEAFF
TRBV29-1	TRBJ2-1	CSVSLADEQFF
TRBV28	TRBJ1-1	CASSEGQGGTEAFF
TRBV30	TRBJ1-2	CAWSRGQDGYTF
TRBV13	TRBJ2-5	CASSPAWGEKETQYF
TRBV7-2	TRBJ2-1	CASSFTSGSYNEQFF
TRBV10-3	TRBJ1-2	CAISESTVAYGYTF
TRBV6-6	TRBJ1-6	CASSPLGNSPLHF
TRBV19	TRBJ1-5	CASSSNGGRNQPQHF
TRBV25-1	TRBJ2-3	CASSDRNRRTDTQYF
TRBV6-1	TRBJ2-7	CASSEQGRTYEQYF
TRBV27	TRBJ1-1	CASSLFYTGADTEAFF
TRBV19	TRBJ2-7	CASSTTSGTYEQYF
TRBV30	TRBJ1-1	CAWLGRTEAFF
TRBV5-1	TRBJ1-1	CASSPNVENTEAFF
TRBV4-2	TRBJ2-1	CASSQERAGGNYNEQFF
TRBV5-1	TRBJ1-2	CASSTGTGDNYGYTF
TRBV29-1	TRBJ2-7	CSVVGRATYEQYF
TRBV5-4	TRBJ2-3	CASSLPSPDTQYF
TRBV14	TRBJ2-1	CASSQEGGSGINEQFF
TRBV6-6	TRBJ2-5	CASRLAEETQYF
TRBV10-3	TRBJ2-1	CAIRPGLAGVNEQFF
TRBV11-2	TRBJ1-6	CASSVGGTGTNSPLHF
TRBV10-3	TRBJ1-4	CAIRGQGDEKLFF
TRBV7-8	TRBJ2-7	CASSLGGTGKYEQYF
TRBV9	TRBJ1-1	CASSLRTLLDGTEAFF
TRBV5-4	TRBJ2-1	CASSLAMNEQFF
TRBV10-3	TRBJ2-7	CAISSSGYEQYF
TRBV5-6	TRBJ2-7	CASSLQGINEQYF
TRBV5-1	TRBJ2-1	CASSDKTGGGRNEQFF
TRBV4-2	TRBJ1-1	CASSQVWDTMNTEAFF
TRBV5-4	TRBJ2-3	CASSSSLAVTDTQYF
TRBV2	TRBJ2-3	CASYLGGAATQYF
TRBV30	TRBJ1-1	CAWTQRDTEAFF
TRBV6-6	TRBJ2-5	CASRIAGLQETQYF
TRBV19	TRBJ1-2	CASSIAVGSGLDYGYTF